This is a list of T cell receptor beta chains from one sample in a study of T cells in Graves' hyperthyroidism and ophthalmopathy. MiXCR, run by TCRdb on the multiplex PCR reads, gives a single entry per CDR3 protein. The sample consists of more than 550,000 distinct CDR3 sequences, roughly a sixth of them appearing once. Material: blood. The source of these receptors is a woman in her forties or fifties with Graves' hyperthyroidism that later progressed to Graves' ophthalmopathy. Both conserved end residues are part of each CDR3. The order of the fields is V gene, clone size, J gene, D gene, CDR3 protein, CDR3 DNA. The D gene is left open where the match is weak. Not all rows give a size; the values are once, few, many and, for expanded clones, a class.

v_gene: TRBV5-1; abundance: once; j_gene: TRBJ2-7; d_gene: .; CDR3aa: CASSFGSTGNYEQYF; CDR3nt: TGCGCCAGCAGCTTCGGGTCAACGGGAAACTACGAGCAGTACTTC
v_gene: TRBV2; abundance: many; j_gene: TRBJ2-2; d_gene: .; CDR3aa: CASAASFGATGELFF; CDR3nt: TGTGCCAGCGCCGCCAGCTTCGGGGCCACCGGGGAGCTGTTTTTT
v_gene: TRBV7-9; abundance: .; j_gene: TRBJ1-4; d_gene: .; CDR3aa: CASSFYRGTNEKLFF; CDR3nt: TGTGCCAGCAGCTTTTATAGGGGAACTAATGAAAAACTGTTTTTT
v_gene: TRBV7-3; abundance: .; j_gene: TRBJ1-2; d_gene: .; CDR3aa: CASSLSARTPYGYTF; CDR3nt: TGTGCCAGCAGCTTAAGTGCACGGACCCCCTATGGCTACACCTTC
v_gene: TRBV6-2/TRBV6-3; abundance: .; j_gene: TRBJ1-5; d_gene: .; CDR3aa: CASSYMVSNQPQHF; CDR3nt: TGTGCCAGCAGTTACATGGTTAGCAATCAGCCCCAGCATTTT
v_gene: TRBV6-1; abundance: many; j_gene: TRBJ1-4; d_gene: .; CDR3aa: CASSPMGGKNEKLFF; CDR3nt: TGTGCCAGCAGCCCCATGGGAGGGAAGAATGAAAAACTGTTTTTT
v_gene: TRBV30; abundance: many; j_gene: TRBJ2-3; d_gene: TRBD2; CDR3aa: CAWSALAGATDTQYF; CDR3nt: TGTGCCTGGAGTGCCCTAGCGGGGGCCACAGATACGCAGTATTTT
v_gene: TRBV4-1; abundance: .; j_gene: TRBJ1-6; d_gene: .; CDR3aa: CASSHIGTVDNSPLHF; CDR3nt: TGCGCCAGCAGCCACATAGGGACGGTGGATAATTCACCCCTCCACTTT
v_gene: TRBV29-1; abundance: few; j_gene: TRBJ2-1; d_gene: TRBD1; CDR3aa: CSVEEIFRTGDNNEQFF; CDR3nt: TGCAGCGTTGAAGAGATTTTTCGGACAGGGGATAACAATGAGCAGTTCTTC
v_gene: TRBV6-5; abundance: .; j_gene: TRBJ1-4; d_gene: .; CDR3aa: CASSYVDRQEKLFF; CDR3nt: TGTGCCAGCAGTTACGTGGACAGACAGGAAAAACTGTTTTTT
v_gene: TRBV5-8; abundance: few; j_gene: TRBJ2-5; d_gene: TRBD2; CDR3aa: CASSPSGLAGETQYF; CDR3nt: TGTGCCAGCAGCCCCTCGGGACTAGCGGGGGAGACCCAGTACTTC
v_gene: TRBV12-3/TRBV12-4; abundance: many; j_gene: TRBJ1-2; d_gene: TRBD1; CDR3aa: CAISPGQDNYGYTF; CDR3nt: TGTGCCATCAGTCCGGGACAGGATAACTATGGCTACACCTTC
v_gene: TRBV10-2; abundance: .; j_gene: TRBJ1-5; d_gene: .; CDR3aa: CASNGGNQPQHF; CDR3nt: TGCGCCAGCAATGGAGGCAATCAGCCCCAGCATTTT
v_gene: TRBV19; abundance: .; j_gene: TRBJ2-1; d_gene: TRBD2; CDR3aa: CASQTSGGQIMRNEQFF; CDR3nt: TGTGCCAGCCAGACTAGCGGGGGCCAGATTATGCGCAATGAGCAGTTCTTC
v_gene: TRBV20-1; abundance: many; j_gene: TRBJ1-1; d_gene: TRBD1; CDR3aa: CSARDLTGGIDLARLEAFF; CDR3nt: TGCAGTGCTAGAGACTTGACAGGGGGCATCGACCTTGCCCGACTTGAAGCTTTCTTT
v_gene: TRBV9; abundance: .; j_gene: TRBJ2-2; d_gene: .; CDR3aa: CASSGIGAIGELFF; CDR3nt: TGTGCCAGCAGCGGTATAGGGGCAATCGGGGAGCTGTTTTTT
v_gene: TRBV19; abundance: .; j_gene: TRBJ2-7; d_gene: TRBD1; CDR3aa: CASSIGQGAMVEQYF; CDR3nt: TGTGCCAGTAGTATAGGACAGGGGGCGATGGTCGAGCAGTACTTC
v_gene: TRBV28; abundance: .; j_gene: TRBJ1-1; d_gene: TRBD1; CDR3aa: CASSPRQGYFTEAFF; CDR3nt: TGTGCCAGCAGTCCACGACAGGGTTATTTCACTGAAGCTTTCTTT
v_gene: TRBV7-9; abundance: .; j_gene: TRBJ2-5; d_gene: TRBD1; CDR3aa: CASSALTGVGETQYF; CDR3nt: TGTGCCAGCAGCGCCCTGACAGGGGTTGGAGAGACCCAGTACTTC
v_gene: TRBV3-1; abundance: many; j_gene: TRBJ1-1; d_gene: .; CDR3aa: CASSPTAGFGNTEAFF; CDR3nt: TGTGCCAGCAGCCCGACCGCAGGGTTTGGGAACACTGAAGCTTTCTTT
v_gene: TRBV11-3; abundance: many; j_gene: TRBJ2-1; d_gene: TRBD2; CDR3aa: CASSFGLADNEQFF; CDR3nt: TGTGCCAGCAGCTTTGGGCTAGCGGACAATGAGCAGTTCTTC
v_gene: TRBV6-2/TRBV6-3; abundance: .; j_gene: TRBJ1-5; d_gene: .; CDR3aa: CASRERGVNQPQHF; CDR3nt: TGTGCCAGCCGAGAGCGAGGAGTCAATCAGCCCCAGCATTTT
v_gene: TRBV7-9; abundance: many; j_gene: TRBJ1-6; d_gene: .; CDR3aa: CASRRGGPNSPLHF; CDR3nt: TGTGCCAGTAGGAGGGGAGGCCCTAATTCACCCCTCCACTTT
v_gene: TRBV6-1; abundance: few; j_gene: TRBJ2-3; d_gene: TRBD1; CDR3aa: CASRTSTQGARKTDTQYF; CDR3nt: TGTGCCAGCAGAACTTCTACACAGGGGGCAAGGAAGACAGATACGCAGTATTTT